This TCR beta chain originates from a study of shared clonotypes between healthy human individuals. General study points: In having few donors, the study represented limited genetic and exposure-history diversity.

To note about this clone: Its antigen remains unknown.

Sequencing was performed with immunoSEQ multiplex PCR; in TCRdb, only in-frame clones are kept and a portion is missing. Altogether 1.5 million to 2.5 million clones are present, about 95% being singletons, with the ten largest covering under 1.5%. The CDR3 sequence is 15 residues long. V was trimmed by 7 bases and J by 1 base, leaving 14 bases between them. Germline V gene lookup returns CDR1 SNHLY and CDR2 FYNNEI. CD8 cells regarded as naive lacked CD45RO, were positively chosen for CCR7, and omitted terminally differentiated effector memory CD45RA+ cells. Those who donated, Caucasian adults without exception, all lived in Nashville, Tennessee.

The J gene is TRBJ2-1, the V gene TRBV2; tentatively, D is TRBD1 or TRBD2 (5 bases each). The sequencing input was naive CD8+ T cells sorted from blood. The clonotype comes from a young man in good health. This CDR3 is CASIPRDRSYNEQFF. The DNA of the CDR3 is TGTGCCAGCATCCCCCGGGACCGATCCTACAATGAGCAGTTCTTC.